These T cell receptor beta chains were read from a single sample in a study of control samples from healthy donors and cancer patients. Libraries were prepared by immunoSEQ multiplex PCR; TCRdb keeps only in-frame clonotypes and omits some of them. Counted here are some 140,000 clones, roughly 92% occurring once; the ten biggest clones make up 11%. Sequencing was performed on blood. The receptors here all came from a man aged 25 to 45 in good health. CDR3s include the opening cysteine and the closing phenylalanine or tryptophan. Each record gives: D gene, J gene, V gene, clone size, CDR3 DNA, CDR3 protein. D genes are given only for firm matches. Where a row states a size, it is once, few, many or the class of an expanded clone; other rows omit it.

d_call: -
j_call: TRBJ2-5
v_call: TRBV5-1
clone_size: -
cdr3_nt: TGCGCCAGCAGCTTGGGGGCGGGTCCCCCGGAGACCCAGTACTTC
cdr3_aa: CASSLGAGPPETQYF

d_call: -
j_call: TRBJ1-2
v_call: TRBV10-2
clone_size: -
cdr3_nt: TGCGCCAGCAGCGGGGGTGGCTATGGCTACACCTTC
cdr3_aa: CASSGGGYGYTF

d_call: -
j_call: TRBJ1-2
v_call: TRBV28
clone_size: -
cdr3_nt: TGTGCCAGCAGTAACTTTGGCTACACCTTC
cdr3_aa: CASSNFGYTF

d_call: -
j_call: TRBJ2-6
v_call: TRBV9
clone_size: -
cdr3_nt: TGTGCCAGCAGCGTAGATCCAGGTTCCTCAGGGGCCAACGTCCTGACTTTC
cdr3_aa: CASSVDPGSSGANVLTF

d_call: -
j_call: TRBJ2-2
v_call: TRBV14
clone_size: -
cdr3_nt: TGTGCCAGCAGCCATAGTTACAGGGACGGGGAGCTGTTTTTT
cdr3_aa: CASSHSYRDGELFF

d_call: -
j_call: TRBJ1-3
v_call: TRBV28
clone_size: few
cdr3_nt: TGTGCCAGCAGTTCGTCAGGGCTCTCTGGAAACACCATATATTTT
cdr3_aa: CASSSSGLSGNTIYF

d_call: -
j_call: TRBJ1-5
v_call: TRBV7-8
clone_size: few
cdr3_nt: TGTGCCAGCAGCTTTGCGGGAGGGGGGCAGCCCCAGCATTTT
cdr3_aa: CASSFAGGGQPQHF

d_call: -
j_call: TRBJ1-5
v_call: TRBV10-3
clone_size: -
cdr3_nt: TGTGCCATCAGTGATAGCAAGGGTCAGCCCCAGCATTTT
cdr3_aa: CAISDSKGQPQHF

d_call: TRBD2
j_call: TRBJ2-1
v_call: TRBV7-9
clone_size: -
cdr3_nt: TGTGCCACCAATATAGCGGGATCTAGGAATGAGCAGTTCTTC
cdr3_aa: CATNIAGSRNEQFF

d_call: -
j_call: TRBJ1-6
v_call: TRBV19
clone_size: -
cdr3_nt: TGTGCCAGTTCACCTACAGGAGTTTATAATTCACCCCTCCACTTT
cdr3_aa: CASSPTGVYNSPLHF

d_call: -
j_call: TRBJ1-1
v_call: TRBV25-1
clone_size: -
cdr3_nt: TGTGCCAGCAGTGAAGAGGGGACTGAAGCTTTCTTT
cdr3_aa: CASSEEGTEAFF

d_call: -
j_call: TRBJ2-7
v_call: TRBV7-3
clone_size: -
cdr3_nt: TGTGCCAGCAGCTTAAGCGTAAGGATCTACGAGCAGTACTTC
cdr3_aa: CASSLSVRIYEQYF

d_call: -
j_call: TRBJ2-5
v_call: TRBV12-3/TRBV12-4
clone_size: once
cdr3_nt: TGTGCCAGCAGTCCGAGGGGTCAAGAGACCCAGTACTTC
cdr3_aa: CASSPRGQETQYF

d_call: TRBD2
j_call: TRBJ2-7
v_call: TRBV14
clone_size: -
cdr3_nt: TGTGCCAGCAGCACGTCTTGGGGACTAGCGAGCTCCTACGAGCAGTACTTC
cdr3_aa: CASSTSWGLASSYEQYF

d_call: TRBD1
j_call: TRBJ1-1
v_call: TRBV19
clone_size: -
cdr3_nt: TGTGCCAGTAGTATACAACTCAGGGGGGCTATGGCGTTCGGAGCTTTCTTT
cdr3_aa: CASSIQLRGAMAFGAFF

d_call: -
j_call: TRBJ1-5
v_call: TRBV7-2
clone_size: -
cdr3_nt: TGTGCCAGCAGCTTATTAGCAGGGACCAATCAGCCCCAGCATTTT
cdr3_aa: CASSLLAGTNQPQHF

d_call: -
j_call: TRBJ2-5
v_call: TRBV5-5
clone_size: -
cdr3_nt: TGTGCCAGCAGCTTGGGAAGTAGAGAAGAGACCCAGTACTTC
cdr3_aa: CASSLGSREETQYF

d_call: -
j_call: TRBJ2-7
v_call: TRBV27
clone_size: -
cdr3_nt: TGTGCCAGCGGCCTTGGGGGAAGCTCCTACGAGCAGTACTTC
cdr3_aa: CASGLGGSSYEQYF

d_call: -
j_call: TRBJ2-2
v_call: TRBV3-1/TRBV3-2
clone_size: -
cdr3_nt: TGTGCCAGCAGCCAAGTTTTCGCCGGGGAGCTGTTTTTT
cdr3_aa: CASSQVFAGELFF

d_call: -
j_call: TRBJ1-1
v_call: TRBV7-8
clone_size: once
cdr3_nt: TGTGCCAGCAGCTTATCTCAGGGTAACACTGAAGCTTTCTTT
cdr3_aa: CASSLSQGNTEAFF

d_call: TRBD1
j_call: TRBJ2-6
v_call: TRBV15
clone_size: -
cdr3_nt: TGTGCCACCAGCAGACCACTAGTGGGGACAGGGGTCTTCTCTGGGGCCAACGTCCTGACTTTC
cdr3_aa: CATSRPLVGTGVFSGANVLTF

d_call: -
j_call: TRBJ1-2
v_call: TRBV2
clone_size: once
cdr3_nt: TGTGCCAGCAGTGAACCGCAGGGCCGGGGCTATGGCTACACCTTC
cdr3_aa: CASSEPQGRGYGYTF

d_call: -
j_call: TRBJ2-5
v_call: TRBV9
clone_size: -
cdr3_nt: TGTGCCAGCAGCGCGAGAGGACAGACCTTTCAAGAGACCCAGTACTTC
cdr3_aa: CASSARGQTFQETQYF

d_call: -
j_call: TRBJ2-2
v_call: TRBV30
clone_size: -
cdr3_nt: TGTGCCTGGAGCCCTCGAGCGACCGGGGAGCTGTTTTTT
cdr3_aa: CAWSPRATGELFF

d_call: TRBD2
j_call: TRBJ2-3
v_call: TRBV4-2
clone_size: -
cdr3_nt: TGTGCCAGCAGCCCCGGACTAGAATCGCGTACGCAGTATTTT
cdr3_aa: CASSPGLESRTQYF

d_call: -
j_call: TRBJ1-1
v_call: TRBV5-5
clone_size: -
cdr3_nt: TGTGCCAGCAGCTTATTAACGGGGATAGGCACTGAAGCTTTCTTT
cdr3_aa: CASSLLTGIGTEAFF

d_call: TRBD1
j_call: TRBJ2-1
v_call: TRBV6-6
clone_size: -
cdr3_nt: TGTGCCAGCAGTAAACGGACAGGCTCCTACAATGAGCAGTTCTTC
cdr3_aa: CASSKRTGSYNEQFF